This record looks at one TCR beta chain sequence and its context. Its antigen is still unknown. At one end, the junction sequence differs from germline, possibly due to a read error. This record belongs to a study of molecular identifiers for immune sequencing clone quantification. Germline V gene lookup returns CDR1 MNHEY and CDR2 SVGEGT. There are 16 residues in the CDR3. MiXCR, applied by TCRdb to the PCR reads, yields one record per CDR3 protein. The sample yields more than 85,000 distinct CDR3 sequences, 36% seen once. Findings and caveats of the study: Clonotypes surpassing 20 RNA copies contained over 98% of effector molecules, versus under 1% in naive cells. Jurkat TCR RNA spiked in from one cell could reportedly be detected among about a million naive cells. Because of identical TCR molecules sharing a barcode, sizes of highly expanded clones could be underestimated.

Sorting captured naive CD8 T cells as CD8+CD4-CCR7+CD45RA+. The receptor's source is a human donor in good health. Some libraries in this study had Jurkat cell RNA spiked in. The sample comprised naive CD8+ T cells from blood, with Jurkat cell RNA spiked in. Sample subset: FACS-sorted CD8+CD4-CCR7+CD45RA+ naive T cells. This chain uses TRBV6-2 or TRBV6-3 with TRBJ1-5; TRBD1 might be the D (5 bases). CDR3 sequence reads: CASSSSRGGVGAPQQF. CDR3 coding DNA: TGTGCCAGCAGCTCATCGAGGGGAGGGGTCGGTGCGCCCCAGCAATTT.